This T cell receptor (beta chain) was captured by sequencing in a study of blood T cell repertoires in COVID-19. Study summary: T cells, B-cell-depleted T cells, or PBMCs provided the cDNA or gDNA that served as material.

Assay: immunoSEQ multiplex PCR; the TCRdb copy retains only in-frame clones and omits some. The sample lists 390,000 or so clones, roughly four fifths seen once, with 5% to 6% in the top ten. This CDR3 comprises 13 residues. Germline CDR1 KGHSH, CDR2 LQKENI. Trimming left V 3 bases short and J 1 base short, with 6 bases between. Individuals drawn from 24 US areas were roughly 18 to 100 years old. Cohorts were based on clinical histories the participants reported. The chain has TRBV18 and TRBJ1-1; D not certain. The sample was PBMCs or T cells enriched from blood (not recorded which). This clonotype was obtained from a woman between 50 and 59 years old who had recovered from COVID-19. For the CDR3, the DNA is TGTGCCAGCTCACCTGTACAGAACACTGAAGCTTTCTTT. Its translation: CASSPVQNTEAFF.